This entry features one TCR beta chain sequence. Antigen unknown. Profiling relied on immunoSEQ multiplex PCR, and the TCRdb table lists in-frame clones only, not all of them. This sample has around 140,000 clones, with approximately 90% found just once. The data were taken from a study of radiation and T cells in renal cell carcinoma. At the level of the study: Nephrectomy followed 15 Gy stereotactic body radiation by 4 weeks.

Study observations and caveats: Top tumor clonotypes rose in blood 2 weeks post-radiation, then contracted. No pretreatment tumor biopsies were available for baseline clonotypes.

V dropped 6 bases and J dropped 2; count of bases not matched to a gene: 6. Germline V lookup: CDR1 SGHTA, CDR2 FQGNSA. This CDR3 comprises 15 residues. As for time point: baseline pretreatment blood. Treatment in this sample: 15 Gy SBRT to primary tumor, nephrectomy 4 weeks later. This clonotype was obtained from a woman in her sixties or seventies with renal cell carcinoma. The J gene is TRBJ2-2, the V gene TRBV7-2; 7 nucleotides line up with TRBD1. Sequenced material: blood, taken from a patient whose treatment included radiotherapy and nephrectomy. The CDR3 DNA reads TGTGCCAGCAGTAAAGACAGGGCTAACACCGGGGAGCTGTTTTTT. As protein: CASSKDRANTGELFF.